Listed below are T cell receptor beta chains from one sample, sequenced in a study of T cell repertoires in cytomegalovirus infection. TCRdb ran MiXCR on the reads and lists one entry per CDR3 protein. The table lists fewer than 550,000 distinct CDR3 sequences, over 9% of them singletons. Source material: PBMCs. These receptors all stem from a human donor in good health (CMV status not recorded). Some clones in this sample may be carry-over from other donors' samples. Both conserved end residues are part of each CDR3. The D gene is left open where the match is weak. For some rows the clone size is stated as once, few or many, or as a class when expanded; others skip it.

DNA	CDR3	D	size	V	J
TGTGCCAGCACCCCAGCCCCCCCGGGGGCCCTTATCTATGGCTACACCTTC	CASTPAPPGALIYGYTF	-	many	TRBV11-2	TRBJ1-2
TGCAGTGCCCCTAGCGTGAGCAATCAGCCCCAGCATTTT	CSAPSVSNQPQHF	-	few	TRBV20-1	TRBJ1-5
TGTGCCAGCAGTGCAGATATGTCCCCCTACAATGAGCAGTTCTTC	CASSADMSPYNEQFF	-	many	TRBV2	TRBJ2-1
TGTGCCAGCAGTTACTCGCAGGGAACGCAGTATTTT	CASSYSQGTQYF	-	few	TRBV6-6	TRBJ2-3
TGTGCCATCAGTGAGTCCGGGGGGCGGACCTATGGCTACACCTTC	CAISESGGRTYGYTF	-	many	TRBV10-3	TRBJ1-2
TGTGCCAGCAGCTCGCGGGTGGGCAATGAGCAGTTCTTC	CASSSRVGNEQFF	-	many	TRBV7-2	TRBJ2-1
TGTGCCAGCAGCCGCATGGGCTCCTACAATGAGCAGTTCTTC	CASSRMGSYNEQFF	-	many	TRBV12-3/TRBV12-4	TRBJ2-1
TGTGCCAGCAGTGGGCAGACCTCTGGGGCCAACGTCCTGACTTTC	CASSGQTSGANVLTF	-	-	TRBV6-4	TRBJ2-6
TGTGCCAGCAGTCAACGGACTGGTAACACAGATACGCAGTATTTT	CASSQRTGNTDTQYF	-	many	TRBV6-1	TRBJ2-3
TGTGCCATCAGCCCAGCGCAGGGCAAAAACACCATATATTTT	CAISPAQGKNTIYF	-	-	TRBV10-3	TRBJ1-3
TGTGCCAGTAGTATAGATGCGCTTATCACCGGGGAGCTGTTTTTT	CASSIDALITGELFF	-	few	TRBV19	TRBJ2-2
TGTGCCAGCAGGTCATATAGGGAAGGGACTTACAATGAGCAGTTCTTC	CASRSYREGTYNEQFF	-	-	TRBV28	TRBJ2-1
TGTGCCAGCAGCGCAGAGGTGGCCACCGGGGAGCTGTTTTTT	CASSAEVATGELFF	-	many	TRBV7-9	TRBJ2-2
TGTGCCAGCAGCCAAGAACCGAGCTCCTATAATTCACCCCTCCACTTT	CASSQEPSSYNSPLHF	-	-	TRBV4-2	TRBJ1-6
TGCGCCAGCAGCTTGGCCTGGCAGAACACTGAAGCTTTCTTT	CASSLAWQNTEAFF	-	-	TRBV5-1	TRBJ1-1
TGTGCCAGCAGTTTTCCAGGGTCCAACTATGGCTACACCTTC	CASSFPGSNYGYTF	-	many	TRBV28	TRBJ1-2
TGCGCCAGCGGGGGACAGTTCACAGATACGCAGTATTTT	CASGGQFTDTQYF	TRBD1	many	TRBV4-1	TRBJ2-3
TGCAGTGCTTCTCAGGAACAAGAGACCCAGTACTTC	CSASQEQETQYF	-	-	TRBV20-1	TRBJ2-5
TGTGCCAGCAGTCTTACTAGCGCCTTATACTACAATGAGCAGTTCTTC	CASSLTSALYYNEQFF	TRBD2	many	TRBV27	TRBJ2-1
TGTGCCAGCAGTTACGGAGGGGAGGATCAGCCCCAGCATTTT	CASSYGGEDQPQHF	-	few	TRBV6-8	TRBJ1-5
TGTGCCAGCAGTTACTGGCTCGCGACAGCGTCCTACGAGCAGTACTTC	CASSYWLATASYEQYF	-	many	TRBV6-6	TRBJ2-7
TGTGCCAGCAGTCCCAGGCCCTCTGGGGGCAATGAGCAGTTCTTC	CASSPRPSGGNEQFF	-	-	TRBV28	TRBJ2-1
TGCAGTGCAACAGCCGGACTAGCGGTAACCGTCTCCGACTACGAGCAGTACTTC	CSATAGLAVTVSDYEQYF	TRBD2	many	TRBV20-1	TRBJ2-7
TGTGCCAGCAGGACAGGCTCCTATCAGCCCCAGCATTTT	CASRTGSYQPQHF	-	many	TRBV28	TRBJ1-5
TGTGCCAGCAGTTTTGTTGGACAGGGGTCCACTGAAGCTTTCTTT	CASSFVGQGSTEAFF	TRBD1	few	TRBV12-3/TRBV12-4	TRBJ1-1
TGTGCCAGCACGGGTAGCACGGAGACCCAGTACTTC	CASTGSTETQYF	-	-	TRBV2	TRBJ2-5
TGTGCCAGCAGCTTGGTTGGGGGCGCGAACACCGGGGAGCTGTTTTTT	CASSLVGGANTGELFF	-	many	TRBV5-6	TRBJ2-2
TGTGCCAGCAGCTTGGATTGGTTACAGGGTGACTATGGCTACACCTTC	CASSLDWLQGDYGYTF	-	many	TRBV5-4	TRBJ1-2
TGCAGTGCTAACGTGTTCCGGGAGACCCAGTACTTC	CSANVFRETQYF	-	many	TRBV20-1	TRBJ2-5
TGCAGTGCTAGCGAAAGCGGGCCGGGGAGTGAGCAGTTCTTC	CSASESGPGSEQFF	-	many	TRBV20-1	TRBJ2-1
TGTGCCAGCAGTTTAGTGCTAGGAGAGACCCAGTACTTC	CASSLVLGETQYF	-	few	TRBV27	TRBJ2-5
TGCGCCAGCAGCAAGGGACTAGCTCAGAACATTCAGTACTTC	CASSKGLAQNIQYF	TRBD2	-	TRBV5-1	TRBJ2-4
TGCGCCAGCAGCATCACCCCCAGCGGAGAAAAACTGTTTTTT	CASSITPSGEKLFF	-	-	TRBV5-1	TRBJ1-4
TGTGCCAGCAGCCCGGGACAGATGAACACTGAAGCTTTCTTT	CASSPGQMNTEAFF	TRBD1	many	TRBV7-2	TRBJ1-1
TGTGCCAGCAGCCGATCATCCGGGTCGAACTATGGCTACACCTTC	CASSRSSGSNYGYTF	-	many	TRBV7-9	TRBJ1-2
TGCAGTGCTAGAGGGGGCGCGACAGGGGGCGGTGGCGAGACCCAGTACTTC	CSARGGATGGGGETQYF	TRBD1	-	TRBV20-1	TRBJ2-5
TGTGCCAGCAGCCCCCCTGGAGGGAACGAGCAGTACTTC	CASSPPGGNEQYF	-	many	TRBV5-4	TRBJ2-7
TGTGCCAGCAGTGACCCCAAGGACTCGCGCACTAGCGGGAGGAAAGGGGAACCCGGAACCCAGTACTTC	CASSDPKDSRTSGRKGEPGTQYF	TRBD2	few	TRBV6-4	TRBJ2-5
TGTGCCAGCAGTTTAGGGGCCTTGGGGGCCAACGTCCTGACTTTC	CASSLGALGANVLTF	-	few	TRBV27	TRBJ2-6
TGCGCCAGCAGCCCGGACAGGGTTCTTAACACTGAAGCTTTCTTT	CASSPDRVLNTEAFF	TRBD1	-	TRBV5-1	TRBJ1-1
TGTGCCAGCAGCCACGGGACCGCCTTGGGCGAGCAGTACTTC	CASSHGTALGEQYF	-	few	TRBV4-2	TRBJ2-7
TGTGCCAGCAGCACCCAGACACTGGCGGGGAGCACAGATACGCAGTATTTT	CASSTQTLAGSTDTQYF	-	-	TRBV9	TRBJ2-3
TGTGCCAGCACTCGGACAGGGGTCGACGAGCAGTACTTC	CASTRTGVDEQYF	TRBD1	many	TRBV28	TRBJ2-7
TGCAGTGCGGGGAGACTTGACACAGATACGCAGTATTTT	CSAGRLDTDTQYF	-	few	TRBV20-1	TRBJ2-3
TGTGCCAGCAGCCGCGCGGCGGGAGCTGAAAAACTGTTTTTT	CASSRAAGAEKLFF	-	many	TRBV5-5	TRBJ1-4